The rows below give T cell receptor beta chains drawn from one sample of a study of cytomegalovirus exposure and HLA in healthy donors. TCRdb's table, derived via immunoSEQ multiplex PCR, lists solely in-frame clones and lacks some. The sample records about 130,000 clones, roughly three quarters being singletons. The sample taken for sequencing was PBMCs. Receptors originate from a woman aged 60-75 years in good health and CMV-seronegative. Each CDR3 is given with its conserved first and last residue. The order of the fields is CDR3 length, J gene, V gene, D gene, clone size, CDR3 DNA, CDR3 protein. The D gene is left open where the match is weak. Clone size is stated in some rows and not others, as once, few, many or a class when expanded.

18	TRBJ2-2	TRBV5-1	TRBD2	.	TGCGCCAGCAGCTACAGGACTAGCGGGGGTCCGAACACCGGGGAGCTGTTTTTT	CASSYRTSGGPNTGELFF
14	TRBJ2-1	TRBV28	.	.	TGTGCCAGCAGTTTATGGGGACTCCAAAATGAGCAGTTCTTC	CASSLWGLQNEQFF
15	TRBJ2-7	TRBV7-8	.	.	TGTGCCAGCAGCTTAGGAGACAAACCCTCCTCCGAGCAGTACTTC	CASSLGDKPSSEQYF
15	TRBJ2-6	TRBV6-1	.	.	TGTGCCAGCGCTCTGGCGGGGTCTGGGGCCAACGTCCTGACTTTC	CASALAGSGANVLTF
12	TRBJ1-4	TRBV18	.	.	TGTGCCAGCTCAAACATTAATGAAAAACTGTTTTTT	CASSNINEKLFF
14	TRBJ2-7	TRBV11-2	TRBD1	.	TGTGCCAGCAGCTCAACGGGACAGGTCTACGAGCAGTACTTC	CASSSTGQVYEQYF
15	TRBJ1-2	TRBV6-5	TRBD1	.	TGTGCCAGCAGTGGGACAGGGTCGGGAAACTATGGCTACACCTTC	CASSGTGSGNYGYTF
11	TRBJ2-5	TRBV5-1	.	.	TGCGCCAGCAGCCTCCAAGAGACCCAGTACTTC	CASSLQETQYF
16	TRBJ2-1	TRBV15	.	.	TGTGCCACCAGCTCAGGAGGCGGGTCGTTTTACAATGAGCAGTTCTTC	CATSSGGGSFYNEQFF
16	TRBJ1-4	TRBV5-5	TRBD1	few	TGTGCCAGCAGCCGCGACAGGGGAGCAACTAATGAAAAACTGTTTTTT	CASSRDRGATNEKLFF
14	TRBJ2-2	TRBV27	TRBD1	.	TGTGCCAGCAGTTTATACAGGGGCACCGGGGAGCTGTTTTTT	CASSLYRGTGELFF
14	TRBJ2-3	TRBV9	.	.	TGTGCCAGCAGCCCCCGCACGGGCACAGATACGCAGTATTTT	CASSPRTGTDTQYF
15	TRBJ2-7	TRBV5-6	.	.	TGTGCCAGCAGCTTGTTAATGGACAGCTCCTACGAGCAGTACTTC	CASSLLMDSSYEQYF
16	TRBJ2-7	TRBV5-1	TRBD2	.	TGCGCCAGCAGCTTGAATAGCGGGGGGGCCAGCTACGAGCAGTACTTC	CASSLNSGGASYEQYF
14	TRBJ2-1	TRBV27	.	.	TGTGCCAGCAGTTATCAGGGAGGAGGCAATGAGCAGTTCTTC	CASSYQGGGNEQFF
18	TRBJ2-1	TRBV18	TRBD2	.	TGTGCCAGCTCACCACCGGGACTAGGGGTCAGCTCCTACAATGAGCAGTTCTTC	CASSPPGLGVSSYNEQFF
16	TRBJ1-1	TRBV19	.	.	TGTGCCAGTAGCCCTGGGATCGGACACTCGAACACTGAAGCTTTCTTT	CASSPGIGHSNTEAFF
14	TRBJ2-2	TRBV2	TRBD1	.	TGTGCCAGCGCCGGGACAGGGGGCCCTGGGGAGCTGTTTTTT	CASAGTGGPGELFF
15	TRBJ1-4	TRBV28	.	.	TGTGCCAGCAGTTTCGGGGGAGACAATAATGAAAAACTGTTTTTT	CASSFGGDNNEKLFF
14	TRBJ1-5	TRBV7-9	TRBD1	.	TGTGCCAGCGGGGGACAGGCCCCCAATCAGCCCCAGCATTTT	CASGGQAPNQPQHF
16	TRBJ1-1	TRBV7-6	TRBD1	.	TGTGCCAGCAGCTTAGGACAGGGGGACATACCTGGTGAAGCTTTCTTT	CASSLGQGDIPGEAFF
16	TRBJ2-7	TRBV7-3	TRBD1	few	TGTGCCAGCAGCGTAGCCGGGACAGGTTCCCCCTACGAGCAGTACTTC	CASSVAGTGSPYEQYF
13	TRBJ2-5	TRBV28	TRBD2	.	TGTGCCAGCAGTCGGACTAGTCGGGAGACCCAGTACTTC	CASSRTSRETQYF
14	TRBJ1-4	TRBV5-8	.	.	TGTGCCAGCAGCTTGCGGCAGGGTGTGGAAAAACTGTTTTTT	CASSLRQGVEKLFF
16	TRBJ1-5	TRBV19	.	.	TGTGCCAGTAGCCCCCGGGGTGGGGGGAGCAATCAGCCCCAGCATTTT	CASSPRGGGSNQPQHF
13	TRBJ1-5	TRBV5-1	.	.	TGCGCCAGCAGCTTGGATTCGGGGCAGCCCCAGCATTTT	CASSLDSGQPQHF
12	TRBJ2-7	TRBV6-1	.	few	TGTGCCAGCAACAGAGGGCGGTACGAGCAGTACTTC	CASNRGRYEQYF
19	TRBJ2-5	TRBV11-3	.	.	TGTGCCAGCAGCTCCGGGACTCCACGCCAAGGTCCTGCTGCGGAGACCCAGTACTTC	CASSSGTPRQGPAAETQYF
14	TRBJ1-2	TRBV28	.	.	TGTGCCAGCAGCTGGCCCGGGGAAGACTATGGCTACACCTTC	CASSWPGEDYGYTF
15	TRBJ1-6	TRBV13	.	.	TGTGCCAGCAGCTCGTCTGGACAGTACGAGTCACCCCTCCACTTT	CASSSSGQYESPLHF
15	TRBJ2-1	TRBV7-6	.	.	TGTGCCAGCAGCCCTGGGGGAGGACTCTACAATGAGCAGTTCTTC	CASSPGGGLYNEQFF
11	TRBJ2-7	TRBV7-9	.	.	TGTGCCAGCAGCTTCTCGGGCGAGCAGTACTTC	CASSFSGEQYF
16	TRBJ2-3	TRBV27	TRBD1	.	TGTGCCAGCAGTTTAATTACAGGGGGCATGGGAGATACGCAGTATTTT	CASSLITGGMGDTQYF
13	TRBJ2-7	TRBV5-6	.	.	TGTGCCAGCAGCTACGATAGTTCCTACGAGCAGTACTTC	CASSYDSSYEQYF
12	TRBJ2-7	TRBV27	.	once	TGTGCCAGCAGTTCGCAGGGGTACGAGCAGTACTTC	CASSSQGYEQYF
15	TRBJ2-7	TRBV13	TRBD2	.	TGTGCCAGCAGCCTCTCGCGGGAGAAATCCCTCGAGCAGTACTTC	CASSLSREKSLEQYF
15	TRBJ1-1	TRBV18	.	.	TGTGCCAGCTCACCACCGGGACAACCGAACACTGAAGCTTTCTTT	CASSPPGQPNTEAFF
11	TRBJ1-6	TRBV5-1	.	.	TGCGCCAGCAGCTTGAATGGCGGCCACGGATTT	CASSLNGGHGF
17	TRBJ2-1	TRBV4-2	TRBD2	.	TGTGCCAGCAGCCAAGATCTTTTCGGATCGGGAGGGGACGAGCAGTTCTTC	CASSQDLFGSGGDEQFF
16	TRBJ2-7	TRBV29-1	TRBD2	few	TGCAGCGTTGCGGGGATAACTAGCGGGGAAACCTACGAGCAGTACTTC	CSVAGITSGETYEQYF
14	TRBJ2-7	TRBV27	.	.	TGTGCCAGCAGAATTTCTTTTAGCTCCTACGAGCAGTACTTC	CASRISFSSYEQYF
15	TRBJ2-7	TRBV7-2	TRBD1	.	TGTGCCAGCAGCCCTAAGGGACAGGGGGGATACGAGCAGTACTTC	CASSPKGQGGYEQYF
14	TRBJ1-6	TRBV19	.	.	TGTGCCAGTAAGTCGGTACAGGTCAATTCACCCCTCCACTTT	CASKSVQVNSPLHF
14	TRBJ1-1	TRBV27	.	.	TGTGCCAGCAGTTCAGGCTTCTCCTACACTGAAGCTTTCTTT	CASSSGFSYTEAFF
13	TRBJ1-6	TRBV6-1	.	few	TGTGCCAGCAGTGAATCCGGAGATTCACCCCTCCACTTT	CASSESGDSPLHF
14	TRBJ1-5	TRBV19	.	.	TGTGCCAGTAAATCCGGGACAAAGAATCAGCCCCAGCATTTT	CASKSGTKNQPQHF
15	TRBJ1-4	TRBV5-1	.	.	TGCGCCAGCAGCTTGCAACGACGCGAGGGAGAAAAACTGTTTTTT	CASSLQRREGEKLFF
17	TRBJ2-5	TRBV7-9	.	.	TGTGCCAGCAGCCACCTAGGGGGGGGAGACGCAGGGGAGACCCAGTACTTC	CASSHLGGGDAGETQYF
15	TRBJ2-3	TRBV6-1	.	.	TGTGCCAGCAGTGAGCCGGGACAAATCACAGATACGCAGTATTTT	CASSEPGQITDTQYF
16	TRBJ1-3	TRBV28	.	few	TGTGCCAGCAGTAAGACAGAACATCTCTCTGGAAACACCATATATTTT	CASSKTEHLSGNTIYF
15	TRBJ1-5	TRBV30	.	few	TGTGCCTGGAGTGTCAGTGGTTCTCCGAATCAGCCCCAGCATTTT	CAWSVSGSPNQPQHF
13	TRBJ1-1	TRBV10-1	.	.	TGCGCCAGCAGCGGGTCTGGGAACACTGAAGCTTTCTTT	CASSGSGNTEAFF
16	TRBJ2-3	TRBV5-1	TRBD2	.	TGCGCCAGCAGCTTACAGCGGGAGGGTCGGTCAGATACGCAGTATTTT	CASSLQREGRSDTQYF
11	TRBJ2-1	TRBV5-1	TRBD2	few	TGCGCCAGCAGCTTGGGAGCGGGGGAGGTCTTC	CASSLGAGEVF